This T cell receptor beta chain was observed in a study of blood T cell repertoires in COVID-19. Clones were read by immunoSEQ multiplex PCR, and TCRdb kept only the in-frame ones, dropping some. The table records fewer than 300,000 clones, 82% of them present only once. V lost 5 bases to trimming and J lost 2 bases; unmatched junction nucleotides: 12. The germline V gene has CDR1 MNHEY and CDR2 SMNVEV (reference sequence). This CDR3 has 17 amino acids. The count of this clone is one. The TCR comes from a woman in her late teens or twenties with acute or convalescent COVID-19. The sample consisted of peripheral blood. The chain uses TRBV27 and TRBJ2-1, with TRBD2 identical over 7 bases. CDR3: CASSAKRGGFTYNEQFF. The CDR3 DNA follows: TGTGCCAGCAGTGCAAAAAGGGGAGGGTTTACCTACAATGAGCAGTTCTTC.